This T cell receptor beta chain was sequenced during a study of cytomegalovirus exposure and HLA in healthy donors (dated by TCRdb to 2015 to 2018). With regard to the full study: In an earlier analysis of 587 of the donors, 276 Gb of sequence data and 100 million or so unique TCR beta sequences from some 170 million T cells were reported. Roughly 300 gigabases of sequencing data and tens of millions of unique TCR sequences were included in an early release covering roughly 700 HLA-typed donors. Of the 300 to 500 genotyped donors, roughly 76% were placed in the genetic ancestry cluster associated with self-reported Caucasian donors. The study was designed to test whether signatures of past pathogen exposure could be identified by cataloging public T cell receptors. Using immunosequencing, the study profiled T cell repertoires from roughly 650 subjects and related those repertoires to cytomegalovirus serostatus. In addition to the first cohort of 666 subjects, a separate validation cohort of 120 different subjects was used. To predict cytomegalovirus infection status, the study brought together high-throughput TCR immunosequencing, statistical association of individual TCRs with disease status, and machine learning. A later analysis re-examined previously published TCR beta repertoires from roughly 720 donors and added high-resolution HLA genotyping to investigate patterns of TCR occurrence. Rather than using new phenotypic data, the later analysis identified candidate immune exposures from TCR beta sequences and from how often those sequences occurred across donors. An earlier analysis of fewer than 700 of the donors applied high-throughput TCR beta sequencing to assess whether each TCR beta V gene segment acted as functional or pseudogenic. Alongside the repertoire data, information on donor age, sex, ethnicity and CMV serostatus was compiled. Genome-wide SNP genotypes for about three fifths of the roughly 670 donors were used in a later genetic analysis, which treated that subset as a discovery cohort. Every discovery cohort repertoire had been produced on one sequencing platform. Class I and class II HLA loci were covered by the typing at four-digit resolution. The number of donors typed differed by locus, with about 629-630 for A, B, C, DRB1 and DQB1, more than 500 for DQA1, 600 to 610 for DPA1, and over 400 for DPB1. Roughly five DR-DQ haplotypes were handled as single units for association and clustering, since linkage in the cohort was strong. On average, 235,054 unique TCR beta nucleotide sequences were sequenced per donor among 398 genotyped donors of the cohort, with 15% to 20% of those sequences being non-productive. Study-wide findings and limitations: Broadly in line with IMGT annotations, most TCR beta V segments showed up in productive rearrangements about 87% or about 30% of the time in an earlier analysis of under 700 of the donors. The classifier was reported to diagnose cytomegalovirus status with high specificity and sensitivity in both the original cohort and the validation cohort. A cluster of highly shared sequence variants was judged likely to be a technical artifact of the sequencing pipeline. The study gave a list of 150 to 200 TCR beta chains associated with cytomegalovirus. Compared with equally common non-associated chains, HLA-associated TCR beta chains in a later analysis were more clonally expanded and had lower generation probabilities. Linkage disequilibrium might explain the correlated functional status among segregating V segments, but an unknown experimental factor could not be excluded. The presence/absence analyses assumed that sequencing depth was roughly uniform across donors, and that assumption may not be true. Only TCR beta chains were sequenced in this cohort, and the absence of alpha or paired-chain data limited detectable features. The earlier analysis of approximately 590 of the donors excluded some 15 rarely observed V segments, including chromosome 9 orphons, because counts were too low. According to a later analysis, TCR association rates differed among HLA loci, with DRB1 alleles showing the most associated TCRs and HLA-C alleles showing the fewest. In vitro tests confirmed that a few of the cytomegalovirus-associated TCR beta chains recognize cytomegalovirus antigens. A further reported finding was that TCR beta sequences accurately predicted the HLA-A and HLA-B alleles for most subjects in the first cohort. In a later analysis, around 15,000 TCR beta sequences were associated with specific HLA alleles at a false discovery rate of 0.05. According to a later analysis, parvovirus B19, influenza, CMV and Epstein-Barr virus appeared linked to several top co-occurrence clusters. Because HLA typing was unavailable for some donors at each locus, only the typed subset was used in association tests. A later genetic analysis reported fewer N-insertions in productive TCRs among donors in an Asian-associated ancestry cluster than the approximately 700-donor mean. An association between a missense DCLRE1C variant and V-gene and J-gene trimming of TCR beta chains was found in a later genetic analysis and replicated in an independent cohort. When HLA alleles, especially DR and DQ, strongly co-occurred, attributing TCR associations to individual alleles was difficult. The only immune exposure information available for the cohort was CMV serostatus. Most TCR sequences were seen in very few donors, while some public TCRs were found in many individuals. Most CMV-associated TCR beta chains appeared to be HLA-restricted in a later analysis, and the HLA associations seemed to be driven largely by CMV exposure. According to the authors, the approach could potentially be generalized to other disease states and immunological phenotypes.

To prepare the library, the immunoSEQ multiplex PCR assay was applied. For the multiplex PCR, a mixture combining 60 forward primers for TCR Vbeta segments and 13 reverse primers for TCR Jbeta segments was used. The CDR3 region of rearranged TCR beta genes was amplified from genomic DNA by a multiplex PCR assay. On the Illumina HiSeq System, the amplified TCR beta libraries were sequenced as 87-base-pair reads. In the paper's pipeline: In a later analysis, some 80 million unique TCR beta chains were counted across the roughly 670 repertoires, and roughly 11 million of these chains were shared by at least two donors. Raw reads were error-corrected and collapsed into unique sequences by a nearest-neighbor algorithm in which closely related sequences were merged to remove PCR and sequencing errors. Alignment of CDR3 sequences to IMGT reference sequences was used to assign V, D and J gene segments. For a sequence to be retained, at least a six-nucleotide match to both a V gene segment and a J gene segment was required. Rearrangements were called productive when the CDR3 lacked stop codons and stayed in frame with V and J; all others were non-productive. Following IMGT convention, CDR3 was defined as the stretch from the second conserved V-encoded cysteine to the conserved J-encoded phenylalanine. In an earlier analysis of just under 600 of the donors, sequences lacking an unambiguous match to a single V gene segment were excluded. An earlier analysis of a few hundred of the donors called V segments functional above 56.7% productive rearrangements and segregating when the between-donor standard deviation exceeded 5%. A statistical classification framework was developed to diagnose cytomegalovirus status using the catalog of TCR beta chain sequences. In a later analysis, TCR nucleotide sequences were compared against IMGT/GENE-DB human TR gene sequences so that V and J genes could be assigned. Using the TCRdist pipeline, a later analysis assigned CDR3 sequences along with most-parsimonious VDJ recombination scenarios. A later analysis defined each TCR beta chain by its CDR3 amino acid sequence plus V-gene family, and excluded reads lacking a unique V-gene family. To address suspected cross-contamination and a sequencing artifact, a later analysis removed a few hundred highly shared, low-generation-probability nucleotide sequences. In a later analysis, a clonal expansion index was calculated for each public chain from normalized within-repertoire ranks of inferred template counts. In a later analysis, generation probabilities were computed using a VDJ recombination model fitted to out-of-frame rearrangements, and the results were checked against IGoR. A later analysis scored TCR-TCR, TCR-HLA and TCR-CMV co-occurrence with hypergeometric tests, applying a repertoire-size bias correction to TCR pairs. In a later analysis, false discovery rates were estimated by permuting HLA or CMV assignments 20 times. In a later analysis, co-occurring TCRs were grouped with DBSCAN, and TCRdist sequence similarity was added when clustering was performed within HLA-allele-positive subsets. Co-occurrence clustering excluded repertoires with fewer than 30,000 or more than 120,000 public chains, plus five with anomalous nucleotide sharing. What TCRdb holds here is the immuneACCESS table cut down to in-frame rearrangements. Part of the clones is not present; checked against another copy, under half of the missing clones reflect an unresolved V gene, and the others are unexplained. For V, J and clone size, that table is used; D and trimming come from the DNA. Recorded for this sample are 90,000 to 120,000 clones; about 72% of them occurred a single time. The ten most abundant clones make up more than 2% of the sample.

In total, approximately 610 healthy bone marrow donors made up the cohort. At the time of sampling, all cohort members were nominally healthy, though unrecorded immune exposures were likely present. The donor tested CMV seronegative and was one of the 352 seronegative cohort members. A peripheral blood sample was provided by each donor, and peripheral blood mononuclear cells were used for TCR beta sequencing. The Qiagen DNeasy Blood Extraction Kit was used to extract genomic DNA from the blood cell samples. To note about this clone: Its cognate antigen has yet to be identified. No per-base quality is available; no much larger clone lies one base away.

This clonotype was sampled from a man aged 18 to 35 in good health and CMV-seronegative. The sample consisted of PBMCs.

The CDR3 here reads CACSTGSGNTIYF. DNA sequence: TGTGCCTGCTCGACAGGCTCTGGAAACACCATATATTTT. The sequence links TRBV7-6 to TRBJ1-3; a weak D assignment points to TRBD1 (6 bases agree). From its cysteine to its phenylalanine, the CDR3 spans 13 amino acids. Only the CDR3 region is kept as DNA, spanning 39 bases read in frame from base 1. Trimming costs V 11 bases and J 0 bases, and their ends lie 11 bases apart. CDR1 SGHVS and CDR2 FNYEAQ were looked up in the germline V gene. The CDR3 plus the reference TRBV7-6 and TRBJ1-3 genes for the other parts give the full variable domain: GAGVSQSPRYKVTKRGQDVALRCDPISGHVSLYWYRQALGQGPEFLTYFNYEAQQDKSGLPNDRFSAERPEGSISTLTIQRTEQRDSAMYRCACSTGSGNTIYFGEGSWLTVV.